This section outlines one T cell receptor beta chain sequence together with its context. The sample is drawn from a study of OX40 agonist ivuxolimab in advanced cancers. Trimming left V 10 bases short and J 3 bases short, with 16 bases between. CDR1 is MNHEY and CDR2 is SVGAGI in the germline V gene. The CDR3 runs 13 residues. The repertoire was sequenced with immunoSEQ multiplex PCR; TCRdb's copy has only in-frame clones and lacks some. Among about 32,000 clones listed, around 81% were seen once. The chain has TRBV6-5 and TRBJ2-7; D is unresolved. The sequence derives from an adult with an advanced solid tumor such as melanoma, head and neck, liver or kidney cancer. This specimen was CD4+ or CD8+ T cells sorted from blood, taken in a trial of the OX40 agonist ivuxolimab. This chain's CDR3 is CATRSDGHYEQYF. The CDR3 DNA sequence: TGTGCCACCCGCTCGGACGGTCACTACGAGCAGTACTTC.